These T cell receptor beta chains were read from a single sample in a study of blood T cell repertoires in COVID-19. TCRdb's table, derived via immunoSEQ multiplex PCR, lists solely in-frame clones and lacks some. The table includes 45,000 to 65,000 clones, 80% to 90% detected once. The sample was peripheral blood. The receptors derive from a human donor in a cohort sampled during active COVID-19. The CDR3 runs from the conserved cysteine through the conserved F or W. The order of the fields is V gene, D gene, clone size, J gene, CDR3 DNA, CDR3 protein. A D gene is named only where the DNA matches it firmly. A clone size is listed for some rows: how often the clone was seen (once, few, many), or a class if it is expanded.

TRBV29-1	TRBD1	-	TRBJ1-1	TGCAGCGTCGCAGAGGACAGGTTGATGGGCACTGAAGCTTTCTTT	CSVAEDRLMGTEAFF
TRBV5-1	TRBD2	-	TRBJ2-2	TGCGCCAGCAGCGTCATCGGGGGGGCAGGCACCGGGGAGCTGTTTTTT	CASSVIGGAGTGELFF
TRBV7-8	TRBD2	-	TRBJ2-7	TGTGCCAGCAGCTTGGGACTAGCGGGGGGCGCGTACGAGCAGTACTTC	CASSLGLAGGAYEQYF
TRBV4-3	TRBD2	once	TRBJ2-3	TGCGCCAGCAGCCAAGGGAGCGGGGGGCCGAGGGCAGATACGCAGTATTTT	CASSQGSGGPRADTQYF
TRBV5-1	-	once	TRBJ1-6	TGCGCCAGCAGCTTGGCAGATAATTCACCCCTCCACTTT	CASSLADNSPLHF
TRBV2	TRBD1	-	TRBJ1-1	TGTGCCAGCAGTAGACAGGGTAATACCTTGAACACTGAAGCTTTCTTT	CASSRQGNTLNTEAFF
TRBV7-2	-	once	TRBJ2-7	TGTGCCAGCAGCTTATACGAGGGGGGGTTAGAGCAGTACTTC	CASSLYEGGLEQYF
TRBV12-5	TRBD2	-	TRBJ2-5	TGTGCTAGTGGTTTGGTACTAGCGGCTGTCGAGACCCAGTACTTC	CASGLVLAAVETQYF
TRBV3-1/TRBV3-2	-	-	TRBJ2-5	TGTGCCAGCAGCCAGAGCTATGAGACCCAGTACTTC	CASSQSYETQYF
TRBV10-1	TRBD2	-	TRBJ2-3	TGCGCCAGCAGTGAGTCGGTCTTGGGGGGGACGTATACGCAGTATTTT	CASSESVLGGTYTQYF
TRBV28	-	-	TRBJ2-7	TGTGCCAGCAGTTCAAGGTGGGGCATAAGCTCCTACGAGCAGTACTTC	CASSSRWGISSYEQYF
TRBV10-3	-	-	TRBJ2-7	TGTGCCATCAGTGGCGGGGGCATGACAGGGGAGCCCTACGAGCAGTACTTC	CAISGGGMTGEPYEQYF
TRBV27	-	few	TRBJ1-6	TGTGCCAGCAGTTTCCAGGGGTATCGAGGCAATTCACCCCTCCACTTT	CASSFQGYRGNSPLHF
TRBV21-1	-	-	TRBJ1-3	TGTGCCAGCAGCCTAAAGAACGAACAGGGAAACACCATATATTTT	CASSLKNEQGNTIYF
TRBV4-1	TRBD1	-	TRBJ2-3	TGCGCCAGCAGCCTTCGCTCTAGGGACAGCCACACAGATACGCAGTATTTT	CASSLRSRDSHTDTQYF
TRBV18	-	-	TRBJ2-2	TGTGCCAGCTCACCACCGAAGGGGACACACTTTACCGGGGAGCTGTTTTTT	CASSPPKGTHFTGELFF
TRBV9	TRBD2	-	TRBJ2-7	TGTGCCAGCAGCGCCGGGACTAGTGGCTTCTACGAGCAGTACTTC	CASSAGTSGFYEQYF
TRBV24-1	TRBD1	-	TRBJ2-7	TGTGCCACCAGTGGTACCGGGACAGGGGCTTACGAGCAGTACTTC	CATSGTGTGAYEQYF
TRBV7-9	-	-	TRBJ1-3	TGTGCCAGCAGCTCGCAGGGGAGTGGAAACACCATATATTTT	CASSSQGSGNTIYF
TRBV6-2/TRBV6-3	TRBD1	-	TRBJ2-7	TGTGCCAGCAGTTACCTGGACAGGGGGCGACCCTACGAGCAGTACTTC	CASSYLDRGRPYEQYF
TRBV7-2	-	-	TRBJ1-5	TGTGCCAGCAGCCCTGGCCTGGGAGCAGGCCAGCCCCAGCATTTT	CASSPGLGAGQPQHF
TRBV19	-	-	TRBJ1-2	TGTGCCAGTAATATTGGACAGAGTTATAACTATGGCTACACCTTC	CASNIGQSYNYGYTF
TRBV7-2	-	-	TRBJ2-7	TGTGCCAGCAGCTTCCTGTACGAGCAGTACTTC	CASSFLYEQYF
TRBV5-1	TRBD1	-	TRBJ2-1	TGCGCCAGCAGCCCGGGGGACAGGGAGAATAATGAGCAGTTCTTC	CASSPGDRENNEQFF
TRBV3-1/TRBV3-2	TRBD1	-	TRBJ1-1	TGTGCCAGCAGCCAAAGGCCAGGGGGTGTTGGCACTGAAGCTTTCTTT	CASSQRPGGVGTEAFF
TRBV7-2	-	-	TRBJ1-3	TGTGCCAGCAGTCGAGGGGGGGCAGGGGTTTCGGGCACCATATATTTT	CASSRGGAGVSGTIYF
TRBV6-5	TRBD2	-	TRBJ2-5	TGTGCCAGCAGTTACTCGGGCGGGGGGGCGATGGAGACCCAGTACTTC	CASSYSGGGAMETQYF
TRBV5-1	-	-	TRBJ1-1	TGCGCCAGCAGCTTGCTGGGGGCCCTCATGAACACTGAAGCTTTCTTT	CASSLLGALMNTEAFF
TRBV5-1	TRBD2	once	TRBJ2-1	TGCGCCAGCAGCTTGGAACCGGGACTAGTACATCGAGGCGGGTTCTTC	CASSLEPGLVHRGGFF
TRBV5-1	-	-	TRBJ2-7	TGCGCCAGCAGCTCGGGGACAACCTCCGAGCAGTACTTC	CASSSGTTSEQYF
TRBV2	TRBD1	once	TRBJ1-6	TGTGCCAGCAGTTACGACAGGGCCAGCCTACGCTCCTATAATTCACCCCTCCACTTT	CASSYDRASLRSYNSPLHF
TRBV6-5	TRBD1	-	TRBJ2-1	TGTGCCAGCAGTTACTCGATGGGACAGGGGCGCACTGAGCAGTTCTTC	CASSYSMGQGRTEQFF
TRBV6-6	-	-	TRBJ1-2	TGTGCCAGCAGTGATACGGGGAACTATGGCTACACCTTC	CASSDTGNYGYTF
TRBV2	-	-	TRBJ2-6	TGTGCCAGCAGTGGGGTAGGGGTTGGGGCCAACGTCCTGACTTTC	CASSGVGVGANVLTF
TRBV3-1/TRBV3-2	TRBD1	-	TRBJ1-2	TGTGCCAGCAGTCCGCATTCCGGGACAGGGGCGGGCTACACCTTC	CASSPHSGTGAGYTF
TRBV27	-	-	TRBJ2-3	TGTGCCAGCAGTTCACACAACACAGATACGCAGTATTTT	CASSSHNTDTQYF
TRBV7-9	TRBD1	-	TRBJ1-3	TGTGCCAGCAGCCCGACAGGGACGAGGGGCACCATATATTTT	CASSPTGTRGTIYF
TRBV12-3/TRBV12-4	TRBD1	-	TRBJ2-4	TGTGCCAGCAGCCGCGGACAGGGTGACGCGTACTTC	CASSRGQGDAYF
TRBV18	-	-	TRBJ1-5	TGTGCCAGCTCACCAGGGGCACAGCCCCAGCATTTT	CASSPGAQPQHF
TRBV18	-	few	TRBJ1-1	TGTGCCAGCTCACATCGGGATAGTGAAGCTTTCTTT	CASSHRDSEAFF
TRBV7-7	TRBD2	-	TRBJ2-1	TGTGCTAGCAGCCGCGGGGTAGCGGGAAGGGGTGAGCAGTTCTTC	CASSRGVAGRGEQFF
TRBV7-9	-	-	TRBJ1-4	TGTGCCAGCAGCCCCAGGGTCCTAAATGAAAAACTGTTTTTT	CASSPRVLNEKLFF
TRBV6-5	TRBD2	-	TRBJ2-1	TGTGCCAGCAGTCTTAGCGGGACTTCCTACAATGAGCAGTTCTTC	CASSLSGTSYNEQFF
TRBV19	-	once	TRBJ2-1	TGTGCCAGTAGTAAGGGCCCCGGGGGGCCTTACAATGAGCAGTTCTTC	CASSKGPGGPYNEQFF
TRBV6-5	-	-	TRBJ2-7	TGTGCCAGCAACTCGGGAAGTTGCTTCGAGCAGTACTTC	CASNSGSCFEQYF
TRBV6-5	-	-	TRBJ1-6	TGTGCCAGCAGTTACGGCAGTAATTCACCCCTCCACTTT	CASSYGSNSPLHF